The rows below give T cell receptor beta chains drawn from one sample of a study of blood T cells in healthy people across ages. TCRdb itself ran the 5' RACE reads through MiXCR, one entry per CDR3 protein. The profile shows fewer than 2,000,000 distinct CDR3 sequences, more than 35% of them singletons. Input material: blood. Receptor source: a human donor in good health. The CDR3 runs from the conserved cysteine through the conserved F or W. Each record gives: clone size, J gene, CDR3 length, V gene, D gene, CDR3 protein, CDR3 DNA. The D gene is left open where the match is weak. Size is stated for part of the rows, as once, few or many counts, or as a class when the clone is expanded.

>few|TRBJ1-6|12|TRBV12-3/TRBV12-4|.
CASSPPESPLHF
TGTGCCAGCAGCCCTCCCGAGTCACCCCTCCACTTT
>few|TRBJ1-6|15|TRBV7-9|.
CASSLQSSTDSPLHF
TGTGCCAGCAGCCTTCAGAGCTCAACGGATTCACCCCTCCACTTT
>.|TRBJ1-1|11|TRBV29-1|.
CSVVNDPEAFF
TGCAGCGTTGTGAACGACCCAGAAGCTTTCTTT
>few|TRBJ1-1|14|TRBV6-5|TRBD1
CASRYDRVYTEAFF
TGTGCCAGCAGATATGACAGGGTTTACACTGAAGCTTTCTTT
>.|TRBJ2-3|14|TRBV24-1|.
CATSDLARQETQYF
TGTGCCACCAGTGATTTGGCCAGACAAGAGACCCAGTATTTT
>.|TRBJ2-1|15|TRBV7-2|.
CASSLGPIDYNEQFF
TGTGCCAGCAGCTTAGGTCCTATCGACTACAATGAGCAGTTCTTC
>.|TRBJ2-7|14|TRBV5-4|.
CASSLAPWAAEQYF
TGTGCCAGCAGCTTGGCCCCCTGGGCTGCCGAGCAGTACTTC
>.|TRBJ2-5|15|TRBV10-3|.
CANSEATASWETQYF
TGTGCCAACAGTGAGGCGACAGCATCATGGGAGACCCAGTACTTC
>.|TRBJ2-1|12|TRBV20-1|.
CSARELVREQFF
TGCAGTGCTAGAGAATTAGTGAGGGAGCAGTTCTTC
>few|TRBJ2-7|14|TRBV5-1|TRBD1
CASSLFRGNGEQYF
TGCGCCAGCAGCTTGTTCAGGGGGAACGGCGAGCAGTACTTC
>.|TRBJ2-7|15|TRBV4-3|TRBD1
CASSQVWDRRHEQYF
TGCGCCAGCAGCCAAGTATGGGACAGGAGACACGAGCAGTACTTC
>many|TRBJ2-2|14|TRBV6-2/TRBV6-3|TRBD1
CARSSGGDTGELFF
TGTGCCAGATCATCAGGGGGCGACACCGGGGAGCTGTTTTTT
>few|TRBJ1-1|12|TRBV12-3/TRBV12-4|.
CASTWGGTEAFF
TGTGCCAGCACCTGGGGAGGCACTGAAGCTTTCTTT
>.|TRBJ2-1|14|TRBV5-1|.
CASSWGRSDNEQFF
TGCGCCAGCAGCTGGGGGCGGTCCGACAATGAGCAGTTCTTC
>.|TRBJ1-2|19|TRBV7-8|.
CASSLGGEPLGSRHYGYTF
TGTGCCAGCAGCTTAGGTGGGGAACCCCTAGGGAGCAGGCACTATGGCTACACCTTC
>.|TRBJ2-7|12|TRBV20-1|TRBD2
CSTSGGLDEQYF
TGCAGTACTAGCGGGGGGCTAGACGAGCAGTACTTC
>.|TRBJ1-5|14|TRBV20-1|TRBD1
CSALQGNPNQPQHF
TGCAGTGCCTTACAGGGGAACCCCAATCAGCCCCAGCATTTT
>.|TRBJ1-1|13|TRBV10-3|TRBD1
CAILRTGHTEAFF
TGTGCCATCCTTAGGACAGGCCACACTGAAGCTTTCTTT
>few|TRBJ2-5|14|TRBV29-1|TRBD1
CSVEDRARGETQYF
TGCAGCGTTGAAGATCGTGCCAGGGGGGAGACCCAGTACTTC
>.|TRBJ2-1|15|TRBV5-1|.
CASSYLRKSYNEQFF
TGCGCCAGCAGCTACTTGCGTAAGTCCTACAATGAGCAGTTCTTC
>.|TRBJ2-1|16|TRBV12-3/TRBV12-4|TRBD2
CASSRGEGTYYNEQFF
TGTGCCAGCAGCCGGGGGGAGGGGACCTACTACAATGAGCAGTTCTTC
>.|TRBJ2-1|19|TRBV7-3|TRBD2
CASSLIGTSALGSYNEQFF
TGTGCCAGCAGCTTAATTGGGACTAGCGCTTTGGGCTCCTACAATGAGCAGTTCTTC
>.|TRBJ2-7|16|TRBV4-1|TRBD2
CASSHGTSGGPWGQYF
TGCGCCAGCAGCCACGGGACTAGCGGGGGGCCCTGGGGGCAGTACTTC
>few|TRBJ2-1|19|TRBV20-1|TRBD1
CSARRPWGRDRGSYNEQFF
TGCAGTGCTAGAAGACCCTGGGGAAGGGACAGGGGATCCTACAATGAGCAGTTCTTC
>few|TRBJ2-5|11|TRBV10-3|.
CATGPQETQYF
TGTGCCACGGGGCCCCAAGAGACCCAGTACTTC
>few|TRBJ1-5|15|TRBV7-2|TRBD1
CASSLVGGVGQPQHF
TGTGCCAGCAGCTTAGTAGGGGGCGTTGGTCAGCCCCAGCATTTT
>few|TRBJ1-4|19|TRBV7-9|TRBD1
CASSLPRTGGLATNEKLFF
TGTGCCAGCAGCTTACCCCGGACAGGGGGACTCGCAACTAATGAAAAACTGTTTTTT
>.|TRBJ1-1|14|TRBV12-3/TRBV12-4|.
CASSSYIGNTEAFF
TGTGCCAGCAGTTCGTACATCGGTAACACTGAAGCTTTCTTT
>few|TRBJ2-5|17|TRBV10-3|.
CAISYKDPFGGQETQYF
TGTGCCATCAGTTATAAGGACCCGTTCGGGGGCCAAGAGACCCAGTACTTC